This TCR beta chain was recorded in a study of OX40 agonist ivuxolimab in advanced cancers. This CDR3 region has 13 residues. The germline V gene has CDR1 SGHVS and CDR2 FQNEAQ. Deletions cut 5 bases from V and 4 bases from J, with 11 bases between. General study findings and limits: Both blood CD4+ and CD8+ T cells showed clonal growth by week 6 at 0.1 to 3.0 mg/kg.

Note on this clone: Its antigen is still unknown.

Using immunoSEQ multiplex PCR, the repertoire was profiled, and TCRdb retains in-frame clones only, with some absent. The data contain some 87,000 clones, approximately 90% of them singletons. This specimen was CD4+ or CD8+ T cells sorted from blood, taken in a trial of the OX40 agonist ivuxolimab. V is TRBV7-8 and J is TRBJ1-2; D gene unclear. The clonotype originates from an adult with an advanced solid tumor such as melanoma, head and neck, liver or kidney cancer. The CDR3 protein is CASSLGRGYGYTF. As DNA, the CDR3 is TGTGCCAGCAGCCTCGGACGCGGCTATGGCTACACCTTC.